A single sample is the source of the 10 T cell receptor beta chains below, sequenced in a study of response to subunit inactivated influenza vaccine (dated by TCRdb to between 2017 and 2018). The library was prepared using RT-PCR. The run used an Illumina HiSeq 2500. The raw public reads went through TCRdb reprocessing: fastp at Q25, MiXCR clone calling, in-frame beta chains kept. Rows are unified per CDR3 protein, each entry keeping the most common DNA and genes. The sample records hundreds of thousands of distinct CDR3 sequences, around 8% of which are singletons. The ten largest clones capture over 10% of the sample. The sequenced sample was PBMCs from blood, obtained less than 30 months after vaccination. Receptors were obtained from a man aged 50-75 years who received an inactivated influenza vaccine. Donor details come from another sample of the same person, matched by shared clones.

This clonotype was recorded a few times. V usage is TRBV12-3 or TRBV12-4 and J usage is TRBJ1-4; 7 bases agree with TRBD1. This CDR3 has 15 amino acids. V trimming: 5 bases; J trimming: 3 bases; junction bases outside the gene matches: 6. CDR3 DNA: TGTGCCAGCAGTACCCAAGGACAGGCTAATGAAAAACTGTTTTTT. This sequence encodes CASSTQGQANEKLFF.

The chain joins TRBV20-1 to TRBJ1-1; a weak D match, TRBD1 (5 bases). This CDR3 spans 14 amino acids. Per germline, CDR1 DFQATT and CDR2 SNEGSKA (reference sequence). With 1 base removed from V and 0 bases from J, the gap between germline ends came to 9 bases. The CDR3 sequence is CSARVSTVNTEAFF. As DNA, the CDR3 is TGCAGTGCTAGAGTCTCGACAGTGAACACTGAAGCTTTCTTT.

This clonotype was observed a few times. This sequence joins TRBV28 and TRBJ1-2; D is ambiguous. V was shortened by 3 bases and J by 3 bases, with 11 bases between the two germline ends. The CDR3 totals 14 residues. CDR1 is MDHEN and CDR2 is SYDVKM in the germline V gene. In DNA, the CDR3 is TGTGCCAGCAGTTTGGTCAAGGTCGACTATGGCTACACCTTC. Residues: CASSLVKVDYGYTF.

This clonotype was observed a few times. The chain employs TRBV5-1 and TRBJ2-7, with D possibly TRBD1 on 6 matching bases. This CDR3 comprises 15 residues. The V gene's germline CDR1 is SGHRS and CDR2 YFSETQ. The V end lost 2 bases, the J end lost 0 bases, and 12 bases lay between the germline ends. The CDR3 region is CASSLGTLTSYEQYF. The DNA for the CDR3 is TGCGCCAGCAGCTTAGGGACACTAACCTCCTACGAGCAGTACTTC.

This clonotype has more than one count but fewer than ten. The gene calls are TRBV25-1 and TRBJ1-2; D call uncertain. Germline V gene sequence: CDR1 MGHDK, CDR2 SYGVNS. Trimming stripped 4 bases from V and 1 base from J, with 19 bases between. The CDR3 is 17 amino acids. The CDR3: CASSGLLKGELNYGYTF. In nucleotides, the CDR3 is TGTGCCAGCAGTGGCTTGTTGAAGGGCGAGCTTAACTATGGCTACACCTTC.

This sequence joins TRBV29-1 and TRBJ2-1, with D tentatively TRBD2 (5 bases). V gave up 5 bases and J gave up 10 bases, with 12 bases separating them. Germline loops: CDR1 SQVTM, CDR2 ANQGSEA. This CDR3 has 11 amino acids. CDR3: CSVKGAWEQFF. The CDR3 DNA is TGCAGCGTTAAGGGAGCTTGGGAGCAGTTCTTC.

This clonotype has just a few counts. J is TRBJ2-5 and V is TRBV20-1; 7 bases line up with TRBD1. Germline CDR1 reads DFQATT; CDR2 reads SNEGSKA (reference sequence). The CDR3 consists of 14 residues. The junction had 5 bases not matched to a gene; V was cut back by 1 base and J by 3 bases. This CDR3 is CSARGSGQEETQYF. CDR3 sequence (DNA): TGCAGTGCTAGAGGATCCGGACAGGAAGAGACCCAGTACTTC.

This clonotype was counted many times. The chain carries TRBV7-2 and TRBJ2-6; D call uncertain. Germline CDR1 and CDR2: SGHTA and FQGNSA. CDR3 size: 15 residues. The V gene lost 1 base and the J gene lost 0 bases, with 4 bases spanning the gap. The CDR3 is CASSLGFSGANVLTF. DNA of the CDR3: TGTGCCAGCAGCTTAGGCTTCTCTGGGGCCAACGTCCTGACTTTC. Variable domain in full (rest from reference TRBV7-2 and TRBJ2-6): GAGVSQSPSNKVTEKGKDVELRCDPISGHTALYWYRQSLGQGLEFLIYFQGNSAPDKSGLPSDRFSAERTGGSVSTLTIQRTQQEDSAVYLCASSLGFSGANVLTFGAGSRLTVL.

This sequence joins TRBV7-2 and TRBJ2-7; the match to TRBD1 covers 8 bases. The V gene end was trimmed by 2 bases and the J gene end by 2 bases; junction bases not matched to a gene: 8. The germline V gene encodes CDR1 SGHTA and CDR2 FQGNSA. The length of the CDR3 is 16 residues. Here the CDR3 DNA reads TGTGCCAGCAGCTTAAGGTCGGACAGGGTCCCCTACGAGCAGTACTTC. As protein: CASSLRSDRVPYEQYF.

Only a few counts were recorded for this clonotype. The rearrangement links TRBV11-2 to TRBJ2-5, with D tentatively TRBD2 (5 bases). CDR1 SGHAT and CDR2 FQNNGV come from the germline V gene. Trimming stripped 5 bases from V and 2 bases from J, with 24 bases between. The CDR3 consists of 18 residues. DNA for the CDR3: TGTGCCAGCAGCACGACTTACTCCGATCGGAGGCGGCAAGAGACCCAGTACTTC. Translated: CASSTTYSDRRRQETQYF. The variable domain in full, with the rest retrieved from reference TRBV11-2 and TRBJ2-5, is EAGVAQSPRYKIIEKRQSVAFWCNPISGHATLYWYQQILGQGPKLLIQFQNNGVVDDSQLPKDRFSAERLKGVDSTLKIQPAKLEDSAVYLCASSTTYSDRRRQETQYFGPGTRLLVL.